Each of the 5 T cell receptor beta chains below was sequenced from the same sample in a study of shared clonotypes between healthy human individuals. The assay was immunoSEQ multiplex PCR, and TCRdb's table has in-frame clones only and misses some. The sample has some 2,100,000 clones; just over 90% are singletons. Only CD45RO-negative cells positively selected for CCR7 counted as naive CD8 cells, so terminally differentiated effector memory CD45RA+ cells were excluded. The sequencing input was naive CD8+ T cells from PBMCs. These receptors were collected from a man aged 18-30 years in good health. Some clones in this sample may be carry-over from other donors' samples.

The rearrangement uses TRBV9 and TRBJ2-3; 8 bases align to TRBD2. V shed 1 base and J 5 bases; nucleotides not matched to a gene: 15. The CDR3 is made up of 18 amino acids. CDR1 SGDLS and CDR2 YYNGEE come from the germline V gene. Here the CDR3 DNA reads TGTGCCAGCAGCGTAAGCGGGAGAGAGTTCGCGCAGAAAGATACGCAGTATTTT. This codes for CASSVSGREFAQKDTQYF.

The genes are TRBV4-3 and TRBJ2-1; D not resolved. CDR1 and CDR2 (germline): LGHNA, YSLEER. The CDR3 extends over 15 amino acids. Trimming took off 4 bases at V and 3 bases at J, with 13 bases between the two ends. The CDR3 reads CASSPDRVLYNEQFF. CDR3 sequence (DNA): TGCGCCAGCAGCCCAGATCGCGTACTCTACAATGAGCAGTTCTTC.

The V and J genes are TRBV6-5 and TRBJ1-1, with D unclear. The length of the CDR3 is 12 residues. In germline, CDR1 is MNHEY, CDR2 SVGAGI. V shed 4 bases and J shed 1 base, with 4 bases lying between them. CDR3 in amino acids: CASSSWNTEAFF. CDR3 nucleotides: TGTGCCAGCAGTTCCTGGAACACTGAAGCTTTCTTT.

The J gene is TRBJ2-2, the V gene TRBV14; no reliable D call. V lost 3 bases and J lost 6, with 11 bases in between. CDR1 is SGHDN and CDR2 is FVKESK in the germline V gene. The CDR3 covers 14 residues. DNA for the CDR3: TGTGCCAGCAGCCAGGAACCCTTTTCCGGGGAGCTGTTTTTT. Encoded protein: CASSQEPFSGELFF. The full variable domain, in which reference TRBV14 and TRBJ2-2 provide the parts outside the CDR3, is EAGVTQFPSHSVIEKGQTVTLRCDPISGHDNLYWYRRVMGKEIKFLLHFVKESKQDESGMPNNRFLAERTGGTYSTLKVQPAELEDSGVYFCASSQEPFSGELFFGEGSRLTVL.

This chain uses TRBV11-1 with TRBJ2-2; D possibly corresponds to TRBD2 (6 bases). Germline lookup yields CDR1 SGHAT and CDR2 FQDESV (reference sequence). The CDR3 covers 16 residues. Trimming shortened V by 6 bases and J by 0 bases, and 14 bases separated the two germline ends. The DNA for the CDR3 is TGTGCCAGCAGGCAAACTAGCTTCTCGAACACCGGGGAGCTGTTTTTT. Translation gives CASRQTSFSNTGELFF.